Listed below are T cell receptor beta chains from one sample, sequenced in a study. TCRdb analysed the 5' RACE reads with MiXCR anew, one entry per CDR3 protein. The table shows around 30,000 distinct CDR3 sequences, with roughly a quarter occurring only once. The source material was memory CD4+ T cells sorted from blood. Receptors were obtained from a female donor with breast cancer. Both conserved end residues are part of each CDR3. The order of the fields is J gene, V gene, clone size, CDR3 protein. Not all rows give a size; the values are once, few, many and, for expanded clones, a class.

J: TRBJ2-7
V: TRBV9
size: medium-sized
CDR3: CASSKTSGRSYEQYF

J: TRBJ2-1
V: TRBV6-2/TRBV6-3
size: NA
CDR3: CASSYRPTSGSSTYNEQFF

J: TRBJ2-7
V: TRBV5-1
size: NA
CDR3: CASNQDRRGTYEQYF

J: TRBJ1-6
V: TRBV6-5
size: few
CDR3: CASRPPGARPLHF

J: TRBJ1-4
V: TRBV7-2
size: NA
CDR3: CASSPRASNEKLFF

J: TRBJ1-6
V: TRBV4-2
size: NA
CDR3: CASSQVATRQENSPLHF

J: TRBJ2-2
V: TRBV28
size: NA
CDR3: CASSLTPQTGTGELFF

J: TRBJ2-7
V: TRBV20-1
size: few
CDR3: CSATPRVNSYEQYF

J: TRBJ1-2
V: TRBV15
size: few
CDR3: CATSRDAGDNYGYTF

J: TRBJ1-1
V: TRBV7-2
size: NA
CDR3: CASSFWNTEAFF

J: TRBJ1-2
V: TRBV24-1
size: NA
CDR3: CATSDSLFYGCTF

J: TRBJ1-3
V: TRBV2
size: NA
CDR3: CASSESAGNTIYF

J: TRBJ2-5
V: TRBV5-4
size: many
CDR3: CASSLRSEGGETQYF

J: TRBJ2-1
V: TRBV7-3
size: few
CDR3: CASSPGTGAYNEQFF

J: TRBJ1-5
V: TRBV19
size: few
CDR3: CASEGLGAQHF

J: TRBJ2-1
V: TRBV5-5
size: NA
CDR3: CASSTPTTSNEQFF

J: TRBJ2-7
V: TRBV28
size: NA
CDR3: CASSAGQAFGEQYF

J: TRBJ2-7
V: TRBV12-3/TRBV12-4
size: NA
CDR3: CASRSLGDRGYEQYF

J: TRBJ2-7
V: TRBV15
size: few
CDR3: CATSWTSGDYEQYF

J: TRBJ2-3
V: TRBV18
size: NA
CDR3: CAGSPSGRRADTQYF

J: TRBJ1-5
V: TRBV27
size: few
CDR3: CASSDGSFQPQHF

J: TRBJ2-5
V: TRBV12-3/TRBV12-4
size: few
CDR3: CASSPPYGGGEGETQYF

J: TRBJ2-1
V: TRBV27
size: few
CDR3: CASSLGTGKYNEQFF

J: TRBJ2-3
V: TRBV5-1
size: NA
CDR3: CASSLAETAYTQYF

J: TRBJ2-5
V: TRBV11-2
size: NA
CDR3: CASSLMRAETQYF